This TCR beta chain was recorded in a study of T cell repertoires in cytomegalovirus infection. A single record per CDR3 protein comes from TCRdb applying MiXCR to the reads. The sample carries about 250,000 distinct CDR3 sequences, over 15% recorded once. This clonotype was picked up many times. This CDR3 is built from 14 residues. Germline loops: CDR1 SGHVS, CDR2 FNYEAQ. Trimming removed 2 bases at V and 1 base at J, with 7 bases between. This chain uses TRBV7-6 with TRBJ2-3, with D possibly TRBD2 on 5 matching bases. The sample comprised CD8+ T cells from PBMCs. The TCR originated in a human donor in good health (CMV status not recorded). Some clones in this sample may be carry-over from other donors' samples. In nucleotides, the CDR3 is TGTGCCAGCAGCTTATACGGGGGCACAGATACGCAGTATTTT. It translates to CASSLYGGTDTQYF.